This T cell receptor beta chain was obtained from a study of OX40 agonist ivuxolimab in advanced cancers. Concerning the study at large: Ivuxolimab, which targeted the costimulatory receptor OX40 (CD134), was an agonistic, fully human IgG2 monoclonal antibody. Patients were allowed to have had prior anti-PD-1, anti-PD-L1 or anti-CTLA-4 therapy, and roughly 40% of the dose-escalation patients had been treated with checkpoint inhibitors. The monotherapy dose-escalation portion (N of about 47 patients) of the phase I ivuxolimab trial is reported in the paper. Intravenous ivuxolimab was administered to patients every 2 weeks at six dose levels: 0.01, 0.1, 0.3, 1.5, 3 and 10 mg/kg. Of the approximately 54 patients in dose escalation, about 20 had hepatocellular carcinoma, approximately 15 had melanoma, 9 had renal cell carcinoma and 9 had head and neck cancer. In the dose-escalation cohort, 82.7% of patients were male, and the mean age was approximately 60 years, with a range of roughly 20 to 80. The point of sequencing TCRbeta in the periphery was to test whether ivuxolimab changed TCR sequence diversity and drove clonal T-cell expansion. Partial responses were achieved by three dose-escalation patients, of whom one had hepatocellular carcinoma and two had cutaneous melanoma.

Turning to this clone: Its antigen specificity is not known. Per-base quality was not reported, and no clone a single base away is much larger than it.

For sequencing of the TCRbeta CDR3 region, genomic DNA was extracted from the sorted cells. TCRbeta CDR3 regions were sequenced using the immunoSEQ Assay. TCRdb retrieved this table from immuneACCESS and kept in-frame rearrangements only. Not all clones are present; in checked studies, unresolved V genes account for under half, and no reason is known for the remainder. The sample profile shows roughly 77,000 clones; under 95% of them were found once. Roughly 9.6% of the sample is in the top ten clones. Patients with autoimmune disease history or receiving systemic immunosuppression were excluded from the trial. Peripheral blood for TCR sequencing was collected from all dose cohorts at baseline, on cycle 4 day 1, and on cycle 7 day 1. Samples were obtained from an open-label, multicenter, first-in-human phase I dose-escalation trial of ivuxolimab. Adults with locally advanced or metastatic melanoma, renal cell, hepatocellular, or head and neck squamous cell carcinoma were enrolled in the trial. Before TCR sequencing, CD4+ and CD8+ T cells were separately sorted from peripheral blood.

Study-level results and caveats: Which antigens the clonally expanded peripheral T cells were specific for was not determined. In the 0.1-3.0 mg/kg groups, partial responders had among the lowest normalized peripheral clonal expansion, particularly in CD8+ T cells. After ivuxolimab, CD8+ T cells had more expanded clones than CD4+ T cells on average. Low levels of normalized T-cell clonal expansion were also seen in some nonresponding patients. Clonal expansion of both CD4+ and CD8+ blood T cells was observed from baseline to week 6 at doses 0.1 to 3.0 mg/kg.

The germline V gene gives CDR1 as SGHVS and CDR2 as FQNEAQ. From cysteine to phenylalanine, the CDR3 is 17 amino acids long. CDR3 DNA only is kept here, 51 bases in frame from base 1. Trimming removed 1 base from V and 3 bases from J, leaving 15 bases between the germline ends. Here the sequenced sample was CD4+ or CD8+ T cells sorted from blood, taken in a trial of the OX40 agonist ivuxolimab. This clonotype was obtained from an adult with an advanced solid tumor such as melanoma, head and neck, liver or kidney cancer. The V and J segments used are TRBV7-8 and TRBJ2-2; the D gene is perhaps TRBD1 or TRBD2, each of them matching over 5 bases. The nucleotides read TGTGCCAGCAGCTTAGGGCGCGACAGACTATACACCGGGGAGCTGTTTTTT. The translation is CASSLGRDRLYTGELFF.